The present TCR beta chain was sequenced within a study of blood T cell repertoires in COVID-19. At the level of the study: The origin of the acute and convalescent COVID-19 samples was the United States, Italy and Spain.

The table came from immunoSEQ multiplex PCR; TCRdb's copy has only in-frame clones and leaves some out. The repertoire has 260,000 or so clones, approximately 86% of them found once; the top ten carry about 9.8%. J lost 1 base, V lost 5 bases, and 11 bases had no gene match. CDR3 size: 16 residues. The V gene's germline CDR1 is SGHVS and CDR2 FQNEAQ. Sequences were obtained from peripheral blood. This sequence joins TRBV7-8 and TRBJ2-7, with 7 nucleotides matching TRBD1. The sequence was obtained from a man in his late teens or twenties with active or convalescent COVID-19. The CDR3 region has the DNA TGTGCCAGCAGCCGACTTTCGGGACAGTCTTCCTACGAGCAGTACTTC. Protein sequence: CASSRLSGQSSYEQYF. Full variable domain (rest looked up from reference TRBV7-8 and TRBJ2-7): GAGVSQSPRYKVAKRGQDVALRCDPISGHVSLFWYQQALGQGPEFLTYFQNEAQLDKSGLPSDRFFAERPEGSVSTLKIQRTQQEDSAVYLCASSRLSGQSSYEQYFGPGTRLTVT.